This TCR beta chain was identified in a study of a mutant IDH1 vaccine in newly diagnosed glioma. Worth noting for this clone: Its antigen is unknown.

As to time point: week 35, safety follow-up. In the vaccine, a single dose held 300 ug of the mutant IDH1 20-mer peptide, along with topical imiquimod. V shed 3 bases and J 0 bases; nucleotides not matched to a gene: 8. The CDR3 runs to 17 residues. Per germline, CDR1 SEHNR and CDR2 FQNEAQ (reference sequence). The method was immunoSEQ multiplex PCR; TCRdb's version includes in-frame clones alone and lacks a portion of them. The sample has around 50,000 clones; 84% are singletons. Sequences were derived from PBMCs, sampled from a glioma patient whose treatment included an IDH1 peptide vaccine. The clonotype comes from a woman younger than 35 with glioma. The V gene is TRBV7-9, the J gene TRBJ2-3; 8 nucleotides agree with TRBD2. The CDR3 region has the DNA TGTGCCAGCAGCTTCAAGCGGCGGGAGGTTAGCACAGATACGCAGTATTTT. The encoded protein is CASSFKRREVSTDTQYF. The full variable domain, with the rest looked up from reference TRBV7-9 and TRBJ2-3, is DTGVSQNPRHKITKRGQNVTFRCDPISEHNRLYWYRQTLGQGPEFLTYFQNEAQLEKSRLLSDRFSAERPKGSFSTLEIQRTEQGDSAMYLCASSFKRREVSTDTQYFGPGTRLTVL.